This is a list of T cell receptor beta chains from one sample in a study of T cell responses to AZD1222 COVID-19 vaccine. TCRdb keeps only in-frame clones here, not all; method: immunoSEQ multiplex PCR. The repertoire holds 58,000 or so clones, with around 84% as singletons. Specimen: peripheral blood, collected on day 0 of AZD1222 vaccination. These receptor sequences come from an adult in good health. The CDR3 runs from the conserved cysteine through the conserved F or W. A D gene is named only where the DNA matches it firmly.

j_call: TRBJ2-2; d_call: TRBD1; v_call: TRBV6-2/TRBV6-3; cdr3_aa: CASSYDREKAGELFF; cdr3_nt: TGTGCCAGCAGTTACGACAGGGAAAAAGCCGGGGAGCTGTTTTTT
j_call: TRBJ1-2; d_call: NA; v_call: TRBV27; cdr3_aa: CASSQGVGGYTF; cdr3_nt: TGTGCCAGCAGCCAAGGGGTGGGAGGCTACACCTTC
j_call: TRBJ2-1; d_call: TRBD1; v_call: TRBV4-2; cdr3_aa: CASSFRDRVNEQFF; cdr3_nt: TGTGCCAGCAGCTTCCGGGACAGGGTCAATGAGCAGTTCTTC
j_call: TRBJ2-4; d_call: NA; v_call: TRBV7-2; cdr3_aa: CASSPVRSGIQYF; cdr3_nt: TGTGCCAGCAGCCCTGTTAGGTCCGGCATTCAGTACTTC
j_call: TRBJ2-5; d_call: TRBD2; v_call: TRBV7-9; cdr3_aa: CASSLPAGEETQYF; cdr3_nt: TGTGCCAGCAGCTTACCAGCGGGGGAAGAGACCCAGTACTTC
j_call: TRBJ2-1; d_call: TRBD1; v_call: TRBV5-6; cdr3_aa: CASSSYRGLKIF; cdr3_nt: TGTGCCAGCAGCTCTTACAGGGGGCTCAAGATCTTC
j_call: TRBJ2-4; d_call: NA; v_call: TRBV12-3/TRBV12-4; cdr3_aa: CASSLLDRYKNF; cdr3_nt: TGTGCCAGCAGTTTACTGGACAGATATAAAAACTTC
j_call: TRBJ1-1; d_call: TRBD1; v_call: TRBV10-3; cdr3_aa: CAITETGETEAFF; cdr3_nt: TGTGCCATCACCGAGACAGGGGAAACTGAAGCTTTCTTT
j_call: TRBJ2-5; d_call: NA; v_call: TRBV5-1; cdr3_aa: CASSDSPRETQYF; cdr3_nt: TGCGCCAGCAGTGACAGCCCCAGGGAGACCCAGTACTTC
j_call: TRBJ1-4; d_call: NA; v_call: TRBV12-3/TRBV12-4; cdr3_aa: CASSLDWSAKLFF; cdr3_nt: TGCGCCAGCAGTTTGGACTGGTCCGCGAAACTGTTTTTT
j_call: TRBJ1-3; d_call: TRBD1; v_call: TRBV27; cdr3_aa: CASSARGVDTIYF; cdr3_nt: TGTGCCAGCAGCGCCAGGGGGGTGGACACCATATATTTT
j_call: TRBJ2-3; d_call: NA; v_call: TRBV7-9; cdr3_aa: CASSLANGFADTQYF; cdr3_nt: TGTGCCAGCAGCCTAGCTAACGGGTTCGCAGATACGCAGTATTTT
j_call: TRBJ1-3; d_call: TRBD1; v_call: TRBV7-9; cdr3_aa: CASSLAGQGVGNTIYF; cdr3_nt: TGTGCCAGCAGCTTAGCCGGCCAGGGGGTAGGAAACACCATATATTTT
j_call: TRBJ2-7; d_call: NA; v_call: TRBV20-1; cdr3_aa: CSASAYEQYF; cdr3_nt: TGCAGTGCTTCAGCTTACGAGCAGTACTTC